This T cell receptor beta chain was documented in a study of OX40 agonist ivuxolimab in advanced cancers. The CDR3 sequence is 16 residues long. J was trimmed by 2 bases and V by 5 bases; bases with no gene match: 11. Germline V gives CDR1 SGHAT, CDR2 FQNNGV. Patients who had autoimmune disease history or got systemic immunosuppression were left out. Data came from immunoSEQ multiplex PCR; TCRdb stores just in-frame clones and leaves some out. The sample shows about 73,000 clones, about 90% of them seen only once. The TCR sequence derives from an adult with an advanced solid tumor such as melanoma, head and neck, liver or kidney cancer. The chain combines TRBV11-2 with TRBJ2-7; the match to TRBD2 covers 8 bases. Sequenced here: CD4+ or CD8+ T cells sorted from blood, sampled in a trial of the OX40 agonist ivuxolimab. The CDR3 DNA follows: TGTGCCAGCAGCGGCTATAGCGGGAAGGAAGCCTACGAGCAGTACTTC. This gives the protein CASSGYSGKEAYEQYF.